This is a list of T cell receptor beta chains from one sample in a study of pediatric ulcerative colitis. The table came from immunoSEQ multiplex PCR; TCRdb's copy has only in-frame clones and leaves some out. The table records about 64,000 clones, 70% to 90% of them present only once. Material: blood. These receptors originate from a boy younger than 18 with severe ulcerative colitis. Each CDR3 is given without its conserved first and last residue. A D gene is named only where the DNA matches it firmly.

TRBV19,TRBJ1-3,NA,ASSPHSGNTIY
TRBV19,TRBJ2-7,NA,ASRTLDSYEQY
TRBV10-3,TRBJ2-7,TRBD1,AISAEDRGDEQY
TRBV18,TRBJ2-1,NA,ASSPLGPQGPTYNEQF
TRBV19,TRBJ2-7,NA,ASSISLGSYEQY
TRBV28,TRBJ2-5,TRBD2,ASSVQGTSGQETQY
TRBV6-5,TRBJ2-1,NA,ASTERQGGEQF
TRBV10-2,TRBJ1-3,NA,ASSEQGGTIY
TRBV7-9,TRBJ2-1,NA,ASSLLTSYPDNEQF
TRBV25-1,TRBJ2-1,TRBD1,ASSGDRFSYNEQF
TRBV5-4,TRBJ2-3,NA,ASSLEGGIGEQY
TRBV5-4,TRBJ2-7,TRBD2,ASSLAGGEYYEQY
TRBV7-2,TRBJ2-7,TRBD2,ASSLGGFSGREYEQY
TRBV4-3,TRBJ2-1,TRBD1,ASSQGTGGFDEQF
TRBV28,TRBJ1-2,NA,ASTSLSGLNYGYT
TRBV29-1,TRBJ1-1,TRBD1,SVEDTGGRNTEAF
TRBV18,TRBJ1-1,NA,ASSPPLEVEAF
TRBV10-3,TRBJ1-2,TRBD1,AISGGQGAVDGYT